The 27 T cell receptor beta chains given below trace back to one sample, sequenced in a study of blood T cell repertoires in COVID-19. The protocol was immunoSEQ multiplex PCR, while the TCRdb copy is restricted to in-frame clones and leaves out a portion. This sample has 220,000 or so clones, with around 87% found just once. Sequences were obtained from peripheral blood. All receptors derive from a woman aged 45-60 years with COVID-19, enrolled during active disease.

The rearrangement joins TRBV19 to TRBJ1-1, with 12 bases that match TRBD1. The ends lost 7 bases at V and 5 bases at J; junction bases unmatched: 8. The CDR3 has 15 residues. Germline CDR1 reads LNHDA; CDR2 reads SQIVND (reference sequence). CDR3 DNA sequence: TGTGCCAGTACCTTGGGACAGGGGGCGGTTACTGAAGCTTTCTTT. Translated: CASTLGQGAVTEAFF.

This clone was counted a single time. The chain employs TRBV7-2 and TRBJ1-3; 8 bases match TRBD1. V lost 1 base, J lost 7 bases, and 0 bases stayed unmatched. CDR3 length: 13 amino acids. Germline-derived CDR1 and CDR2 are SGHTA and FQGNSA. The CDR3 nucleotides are TGTGCCAGCAGCTTAGGACAGGGGAACACCATATATTTT. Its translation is CASSLGQGNTIYF.

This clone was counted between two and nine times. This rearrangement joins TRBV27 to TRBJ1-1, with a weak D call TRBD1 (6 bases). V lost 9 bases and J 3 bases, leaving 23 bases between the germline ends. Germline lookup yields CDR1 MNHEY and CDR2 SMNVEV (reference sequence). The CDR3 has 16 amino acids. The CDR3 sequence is CARDIIRQAEDTEAFF. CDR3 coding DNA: TGTGCCAGGGACATAATCCGACAGGCGGAGGACACTGAAGCTTTCTTT.

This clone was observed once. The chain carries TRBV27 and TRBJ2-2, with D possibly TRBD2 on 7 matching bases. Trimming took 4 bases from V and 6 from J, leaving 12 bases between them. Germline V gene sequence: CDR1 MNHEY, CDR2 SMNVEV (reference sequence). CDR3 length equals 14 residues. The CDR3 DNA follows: TGTGCCAGCAGTTCTGCGGGGGCGGCCGGGGAGCTGTTTTTT. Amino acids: CASSSAGAAGELFF.

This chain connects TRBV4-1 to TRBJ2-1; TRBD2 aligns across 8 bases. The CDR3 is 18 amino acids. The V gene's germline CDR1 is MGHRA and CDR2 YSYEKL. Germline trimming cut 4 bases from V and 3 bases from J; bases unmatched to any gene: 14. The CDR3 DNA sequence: TGCGCCAGCAGCCCGATAACAATCGGACTAGCTAGCTACAATGAGCAGTTCTTC. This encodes CASSPITIGLASYNEQFF.

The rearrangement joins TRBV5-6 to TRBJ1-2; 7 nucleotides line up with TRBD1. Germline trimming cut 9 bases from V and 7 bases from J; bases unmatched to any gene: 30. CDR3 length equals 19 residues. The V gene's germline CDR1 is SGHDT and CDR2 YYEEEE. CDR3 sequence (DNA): TGTGCCACCAACAGCTTGGATGACGTGACAGGGCATCCTATTCCTGGCTACACCTTC. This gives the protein CATNSLDDVTGHPIPGYTF. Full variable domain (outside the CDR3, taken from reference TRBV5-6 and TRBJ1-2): DAGVTQSPTHLIKTRGQQVTLRCSPKSGHDTVSWYQQALGQGPQFIFQYYEEEERQRGNFPDRFSGHQFPNYSSELNVNALLLGDSALYLCATNSLDDVTGHPIPGYTFGSGTRLTVV.

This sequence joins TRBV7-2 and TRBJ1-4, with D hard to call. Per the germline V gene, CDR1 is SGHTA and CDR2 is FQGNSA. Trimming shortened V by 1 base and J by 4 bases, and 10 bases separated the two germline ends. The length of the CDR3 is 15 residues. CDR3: CASSLETDLNEKLFF. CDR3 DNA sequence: TGTGCCAGCAGCTTAGAAACAGACCTTAATGAAAAACTGTTTTTT.

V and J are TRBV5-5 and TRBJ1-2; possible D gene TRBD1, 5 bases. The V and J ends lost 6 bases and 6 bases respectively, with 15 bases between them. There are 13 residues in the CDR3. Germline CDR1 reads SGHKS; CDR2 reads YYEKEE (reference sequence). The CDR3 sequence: CASTLSPGDGYTF. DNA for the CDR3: TGTGCCAGCACCCTGAGTCCGGGGGATGGCTACACCTTC.

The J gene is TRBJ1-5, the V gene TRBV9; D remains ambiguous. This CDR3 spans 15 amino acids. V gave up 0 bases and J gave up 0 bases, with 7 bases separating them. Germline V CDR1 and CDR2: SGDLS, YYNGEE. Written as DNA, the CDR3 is TGTGCCAGCAGCGTAGACATATATAGCAATCAGCCCCAGCATTTT. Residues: CASSVDIYSNQPQHF.

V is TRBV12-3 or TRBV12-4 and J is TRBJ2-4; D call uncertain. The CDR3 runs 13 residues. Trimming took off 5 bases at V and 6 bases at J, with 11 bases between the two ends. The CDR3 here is CASSLAAVNIQYF. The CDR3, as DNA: TGTGCCAGCAGTCTGGCGGCAGTAAACATTCAGTACTTC.

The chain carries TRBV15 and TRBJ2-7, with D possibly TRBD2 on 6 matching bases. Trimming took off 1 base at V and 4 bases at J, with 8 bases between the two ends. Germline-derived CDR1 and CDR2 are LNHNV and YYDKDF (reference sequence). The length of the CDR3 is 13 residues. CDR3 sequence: CATSRVGGYEQYF. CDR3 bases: TGTGCCACCAGCAGAGTTGGGGGGTACGAGCAGTACTTC. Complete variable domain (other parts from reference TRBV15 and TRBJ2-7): DAMVIQNPRYQVTQFGKPVTLSCSQTLNHNVMYWYQQKSSQAPKLLFHYYDKDFNNEADTPDNFQSRRPNTSFCFLDIRSPGLGDTAMYLCATSRVGGYEQYFGPGTRLTVT.

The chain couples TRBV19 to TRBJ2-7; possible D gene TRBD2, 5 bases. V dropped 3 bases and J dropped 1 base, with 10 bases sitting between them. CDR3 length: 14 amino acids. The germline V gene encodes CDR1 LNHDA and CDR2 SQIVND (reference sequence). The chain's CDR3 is CASSMRVRSYEQYF. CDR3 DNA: TGTGCCAGTAGTATGAGGGTACGTTCCTACGAGCAGTACTTC. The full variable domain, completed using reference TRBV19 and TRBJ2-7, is DGGITQSPKYLFRKEGQNVTLSCEQNLNHDAMYWYRQDPGQGLRLIYYSQIVNDFQKGDIAEGYSVSREKKESFPLTVTSAQKNPTAFYLCASSMRVRSYEQYFGPGTRLTVT.

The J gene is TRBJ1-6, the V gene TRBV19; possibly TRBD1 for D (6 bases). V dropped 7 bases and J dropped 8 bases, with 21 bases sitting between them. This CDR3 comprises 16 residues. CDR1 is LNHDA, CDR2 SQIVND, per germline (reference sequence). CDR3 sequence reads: CASKRDSGAGDSPLHF. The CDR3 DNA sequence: TGTGCCAGTAAGCGGGACTCAGGGGCAGGGGATTCACCCCTCCACTTT.

The CDR3 reads CASSLLGAPLHF. DNA of the CDR3: TGTGCCAGCAGTTTGCTTGGAGCACCCCTCCACTTT. The chain joins TRBV27 to TRBJ1-6; D ambiguous. Germline CDR1 and CDR2: MNHEY and SMNVEV (reference sequence). V lost 3 bases, J lost 11 bases, and 8 bases lay in between. There are 12 residues in the CDR3.

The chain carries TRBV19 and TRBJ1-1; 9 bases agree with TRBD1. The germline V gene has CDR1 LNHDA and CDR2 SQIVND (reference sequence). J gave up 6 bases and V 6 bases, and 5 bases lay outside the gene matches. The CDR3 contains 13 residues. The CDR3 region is CASSTGTGSEAFF. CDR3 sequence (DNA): TGTGCCAGTAGCACCGGGACAGGGTCTGAAGCTTTCTTT.

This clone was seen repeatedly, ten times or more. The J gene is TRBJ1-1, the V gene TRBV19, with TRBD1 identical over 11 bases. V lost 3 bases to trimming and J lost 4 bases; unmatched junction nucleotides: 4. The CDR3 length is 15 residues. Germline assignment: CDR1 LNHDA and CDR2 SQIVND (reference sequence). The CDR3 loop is CASSIGDRGSTEAFF. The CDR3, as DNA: TGTGCCAGTAGTATTGGGGACAGGGGGAGCACTGAAGCTTTCTTT.

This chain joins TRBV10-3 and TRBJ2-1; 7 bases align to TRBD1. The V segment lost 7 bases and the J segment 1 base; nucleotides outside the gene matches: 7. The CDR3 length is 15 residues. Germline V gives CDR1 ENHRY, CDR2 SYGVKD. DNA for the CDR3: TGTGCCATCACGGGCCGACAGGGTTCCTACAATGAGCAGTTCTTC. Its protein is CAITGRQGSYNEQFF.

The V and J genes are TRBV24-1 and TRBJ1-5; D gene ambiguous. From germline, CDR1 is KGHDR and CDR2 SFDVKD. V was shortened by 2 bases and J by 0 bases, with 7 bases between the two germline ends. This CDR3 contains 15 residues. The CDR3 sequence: CATSDSQVSNQPQHF. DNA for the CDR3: TGTGCCACCAGTGATTCCCAGGTTAGCAATCAGCCCCAGCATTTT.

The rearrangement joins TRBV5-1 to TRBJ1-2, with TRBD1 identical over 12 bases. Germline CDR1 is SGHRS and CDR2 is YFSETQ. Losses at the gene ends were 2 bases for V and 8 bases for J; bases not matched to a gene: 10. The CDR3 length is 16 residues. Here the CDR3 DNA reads TGCGCCAGCAGCTTTTCCGGGACAGGGGGCGGGTTCGGCTACACCTTC. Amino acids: CASSFSGTGGGFGYTF.

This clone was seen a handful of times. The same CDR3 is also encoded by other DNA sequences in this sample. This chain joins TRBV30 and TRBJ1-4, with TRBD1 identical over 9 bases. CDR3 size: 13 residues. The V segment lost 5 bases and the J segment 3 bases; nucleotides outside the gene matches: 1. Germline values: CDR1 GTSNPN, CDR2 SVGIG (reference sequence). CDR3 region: CAWGQGPNEKLFF. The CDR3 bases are TGTGCCTGGGGACAGGGGCCTAATGAAAAACTGTTTTTT.

CDR3 nucleotide sequence: TGTGCCAGCTCACCCGTTACCGGGACAGTTAATGAAAAACTGTTTTTT. The encoded protein is CASSPVTGTVNEKLFF. The chain employs TRBV18 and TRBJ1-4; 7 positions agree with TRBD1. The J segment lost 4 bases and the V segment lost 3 bases, leaving 8 bases of the junction unmatched. Germline CDR1 reads KGHSH; CDR2 reads LQKENI. The CDR3 is made up of 16 amino acids.

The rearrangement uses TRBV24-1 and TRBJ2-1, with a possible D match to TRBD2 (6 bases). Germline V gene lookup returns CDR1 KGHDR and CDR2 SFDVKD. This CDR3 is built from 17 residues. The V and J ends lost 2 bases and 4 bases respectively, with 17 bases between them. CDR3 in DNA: TGTGCCACCAGTGATTCAAGGTTGACGGAGGGATACAATGAGCAGTTCTTC. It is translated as CATSDSRLTEGYNEQFF.

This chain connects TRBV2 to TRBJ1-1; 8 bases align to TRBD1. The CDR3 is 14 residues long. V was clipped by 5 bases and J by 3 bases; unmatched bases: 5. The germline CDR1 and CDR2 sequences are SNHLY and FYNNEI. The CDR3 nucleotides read TGTGCCAGCAGTTGGACAGGGCAGGACACTGAAGCTTTCTTT. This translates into CASSWTGQDTEAFF.

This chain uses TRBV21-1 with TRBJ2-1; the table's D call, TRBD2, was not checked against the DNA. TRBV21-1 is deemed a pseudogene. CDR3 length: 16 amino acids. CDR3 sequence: CASSKHRTKEFHEQFF. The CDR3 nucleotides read TGTGCCAGCAGCAAACATCGGACTAAAGAGTTCCATGAGCAGTTCTTC.

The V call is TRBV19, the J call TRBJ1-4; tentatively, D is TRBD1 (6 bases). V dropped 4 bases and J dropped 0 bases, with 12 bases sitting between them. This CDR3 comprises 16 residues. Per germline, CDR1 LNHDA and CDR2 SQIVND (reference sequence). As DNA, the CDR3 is TGTGCCAGTAGTAGACAGGACAGACCAACTAATGAAAAACTGTTTTTT. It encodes CASSRQDRPTNEKLFF.

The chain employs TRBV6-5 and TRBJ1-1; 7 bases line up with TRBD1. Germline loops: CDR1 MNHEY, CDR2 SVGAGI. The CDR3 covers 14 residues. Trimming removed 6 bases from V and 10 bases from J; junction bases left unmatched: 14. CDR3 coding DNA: TGTGCCAGCAGCCCAGGGGGTCGGTTGCGAGGAGCTTTCTTT. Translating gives CASSPGGRLRGAFF.

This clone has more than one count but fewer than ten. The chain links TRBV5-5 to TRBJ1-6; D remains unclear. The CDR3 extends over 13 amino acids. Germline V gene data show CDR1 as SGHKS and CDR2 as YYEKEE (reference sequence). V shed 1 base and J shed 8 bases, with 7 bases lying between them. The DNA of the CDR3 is TGTGCCAGCAGCTTGCACGGGGATTCACCCCTCCACTTT. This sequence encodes CASSLHGDSPLHF.